This T cell receptor beta chain was identified in a study of blood T cell repertoires in COVID-19. Whole-study context: The samples span acute and convalescent COVID-19 from the United States, Italy and Spain. Sample material is recorded as cDNA or gDNA derived from T cells, B-cell-depleted T cells, or PBMCs.

This CDR3 contains 15 residues. The ends were cut back, 1 base at V and 5 bases at J, with 14 bases in the middle. Looked up from germline, CDR1 is SNHLY and CDR2 is FYNNEI. As processed by the authors: Quantification of nucleated cells was approximated via reference gene primer amplification. Data came from immunoSEQ multiplex PCR; TCRdb stores just in-frame clones and leaves some out. V, J and clone size are taken as reported in that table, and D and trimming were inferred from the DNA itself. The repertoire includes roughly 100,000 clones, roughly nine tenths of them detected once, and 5.1% sits in the top ten.

The TCR comes from a human donor in a cohort sampled during active COVID-19. Sequences were obtained from peripheral blood. The chain recombines TRBV2 with TRBJ2-5; a possible D gene is TRBD2 (6 bases). The DNA of the CDR3 is TGTGCCAGCAGTGAAGGAGGCGGGATAGGGGAGACCCAGTACTTC. It specifies CASSEGGGIGETQYF. Using reference TRBV2 and TRBJ2-5 for the parts outside the CDR3, the full variable domain is EPEVTQTPSHQVTQMGQEVILRCVPISNHLYFYWYRQILGQKVEFLVSFYNNEISEKSEIFDDQFSVERPDGSNFTLKIRSTKLEDSAMYFCASSEGGGIGETQYFGPGTRLLVL.